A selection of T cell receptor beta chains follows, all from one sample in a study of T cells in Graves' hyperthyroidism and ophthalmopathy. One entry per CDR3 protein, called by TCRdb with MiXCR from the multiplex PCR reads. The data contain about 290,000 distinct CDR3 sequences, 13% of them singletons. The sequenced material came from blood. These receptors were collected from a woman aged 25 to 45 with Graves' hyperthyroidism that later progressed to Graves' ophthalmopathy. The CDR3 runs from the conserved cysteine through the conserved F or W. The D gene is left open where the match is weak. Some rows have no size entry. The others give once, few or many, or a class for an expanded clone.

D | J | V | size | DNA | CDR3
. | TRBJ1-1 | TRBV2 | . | TGTGCCAGCAGTGAACAGGGGAAGACTGAAGCTTTCTTT | CASSEQGKTEAFF
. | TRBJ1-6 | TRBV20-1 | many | TGCAGTGCTCTTAAGGACGGGGATTCACCCCTCCACTTT | CSALKDGDSPLHF
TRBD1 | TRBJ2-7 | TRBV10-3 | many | TGTGCCATCAGTGAGTCGGGGACAGGGACTAATGAGCAGTACTTC | CAISESGTGTNEQYF
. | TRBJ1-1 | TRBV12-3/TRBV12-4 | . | TGTGCCAGCACCTTGGGGCAGTTTAAAGCTTTCTTT | CASTLGQFKAFF
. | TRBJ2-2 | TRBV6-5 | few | TGTGCCAGCAGTTACAAGCCCCGGGGGTACGGGGAGCTGTTTTTT | CASSYKPRGYGELFF
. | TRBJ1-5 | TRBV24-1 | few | TGTGCCACCTCAGCTGGATCCGCGCGGAATCAGCCCCAGCATTTT | CATSAGSARNQPQHF
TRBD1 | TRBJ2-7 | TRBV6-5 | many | TGTGCCAGCAGTTACTCGTTAGGGACAGGGCTGCCCTCCTACGAGCAGTACTTC | CASSYSLGTGLPSYEQYF
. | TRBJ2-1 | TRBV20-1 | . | TGCAGTGCTAGAGACCAACTAGGGGAGTTCTTC | CSARDQLGEFF
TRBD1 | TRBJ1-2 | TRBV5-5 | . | TGTGCCAGCAGCCAATTACAGGGGCCGCAGGGGAATAACTATGGCTACACCTTC | CASSQLQGPQGNNYGYTF
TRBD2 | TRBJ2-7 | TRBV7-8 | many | TGTGCCAGCAGCTTAGCCCGTATCAGCGGGAGAGTGGGCTACGAGCAGTACTTC | CASSLARISGRVGYEQYF
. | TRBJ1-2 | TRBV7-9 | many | TGTGCCAGCAGCTTACCCTTGGGGGGCTACACCTTC | CASSLPLGGYTF
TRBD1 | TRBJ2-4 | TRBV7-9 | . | TGTGCCAGCAGCTTAACCCGGGACAGTGTAGACATTCAGTACTTC | CASSLTRDSVDIQYF
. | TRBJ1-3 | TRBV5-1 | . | TGCGCCAGCAGCTTGATGAGCTCTGGAAACACCATATATTTT | CASSLMSSGNTIYF
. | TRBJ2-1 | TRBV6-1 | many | TGTGCCAGCAGACCCTCGTTTACGGACAAGAAATACAATGAGCAGTTCTTC | CASRPSFTDKKYNEQFF
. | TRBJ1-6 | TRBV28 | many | TGTGCCAGCACCTCCCCCAGGGACTTCCTGAGCTCCTATAATTCACCCCTCCACTTT | CASTSPRDFLSSYNSPLHF
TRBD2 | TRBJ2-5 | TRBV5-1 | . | TGCGCCAGCAGCCCCAGGCTAGCGGGGTACCAAGAGACCCAGTACTTC | CASSPRLAGYQETQYF